The 21 T cell receptor beta chains in this list originate from one sample, sequenced in a study of vaccination and CD4 T cells after COVID-19. CD4+ T cells that had been cultured provided DNA sequenced with the Oncomine TCR Beta short-read assay. One entry per CDR3 protein, called by TCRdb with MiXCR from the PCR reads. The sample records over 6,000 distinct CDR3 sequences, about two thirds being singletons. Treatment here: approximately 9-day PBMC culture with coronavirus spike peptide pools or control peptides (ViraFEST assay). Gathered ahead of the COVID-19 pandemic (2011-2018) were the CD4+ T cells of the unexposed donor. No antigen has been identified for these receptors. The source material was CD4+ T cells from blood, cultured in vitro. These receptors were taken from a human donor in good health.

The chain carries TRBV6-1 and TRBJ1-5; 8 bases are a match to TRBD1. Germline CDR1 is MNHNS and CDR2 is SASEGT. The ends lost 6 bases at V and 11 bases at J; junction bases unmatched: 9. The CDR3 is 13 amino acids. The CDR3 is CASSPGQGMAQHF. The CDR3 DNA reads as TGTGCCAGCAGCCCTGGACAGGGAATGGCCCAGCATTTT.

The chain employs TRBV19 and TRBJ1-6; 8 positions match TRBD1. Germline lookup yields CDR1 LNHDA and CDR2 SQIVND (reference sequence). The CDR3 spans 15 residues. V shed 5 bases and J 8 bases; nucleotides not matched to a gene: 8. CDR3 sequence reads: CASSPQGGSHSPLHF. CDR3 nucleotides: TGTGCCAGTAGTCCACAGGGGGGATCGCATTCACCCCTCCACTTT.

J is TRBJ1-5 and V is TRBV2, with 7 bases matching TRBD1. With 7 bases clipped from V and 7 bases from J, the junction kept 10 bases outside the gene matches. The CDR3 sequence is 14 residues long. Germline V CDR1 and CDR2: SNHLY, FYNNEI. CDR3 nucleotides: TGTGCCAGCACCAAAAGGGGGCAGGGGCAGCCCCAGCATTTT. It codes for CASTKRGQGQPQHF.

This rearrangement joins TRBV27 to TRBJ2-7; 7 bases match TRBD1. Germline V gene sequence: CDR1 MNHEY, CDR2 SMNVEV (reference sequence). Trimming took 3 bases from V and 0 from J; bases not matched to a gene: 2. The CDR3 runs 14 residues. The CDR3 protein is CASSFRQGSYEQYF. The CDR3 region has the DNA TGTGCCAGCAGTTTCCGACAGGGCTCCTACGAGCAGTACTTC.

This clonotype was seen a handful of times. The CDR3 loop reads CASRARDANNSPLHF. CDR3 nucleotides: TGTGCCAGCAGAGCCAGGGACGCAAATAATTCACCCCTCCACTTT. The chain links TRBV2 to TRBJ1-6, with TRBD1 as a possible D gene (5 bases). The CDR3 runs 15 residues. The ends were cut back, 6 bases at V and 5 bases at J, with 14 bases in the middle. Germline V CDR1 and CDR2: SNHLY, FYNNEI.

The chain combines TRBV20-1 with TRBJ1-1; D is unresolved. CDR3 length: 11 residues. The V gene's germline CDR1 is DFQATT and CDR2 SNEGSKA (reference sequence). V dropped 0 bases and J dropped 8 bases, with 7 bases sitting between them. CDR3 sequence (DNA): TGCAGTGCTAGAGATAGGAGGGAAGCTTTCTTT. Translating it yields CSARDRREAFF.

This clonotype was seen a single time. The chain joins TRBV12-3 or TRBV12-4 to TRBJ2-5; 7 nucleotides line up with TRBD1. The ends lost 5 bases at V and 5 bases at J; junction bases unmatched: 2. The CDR3 has 12 amino acids. CDR3 loop: CASSQDRETQYF. The CDR3 bases are TGTGCCAGCAGTCAGGACAGGGAGACCCAGTACTTC.

This chain links TRBV23-1 with TRBJ1-5; D is unclear. TRBV23-1 is recorded as an ORF, its role being uncertain. V lost 9 bases and J 5 bases, leaving 20 bases between the germline ends. The CDR3 covers 15 residues. The CDR3 loop reads CASSTRGSMYQPQHF. CDR3 bases: TGCGCCAGTAGCACCCGCGGCAGTATGTATCAGCCCCAGCATTTT.

This chain connects TRBV15 to TRBJ2-7; weak D call: TRBD2 (5 bases). Per germline, CDR1 LNHNV and CDR2 YYDKDF (reference sequence). Trimming removed 1 base from V and 4 bases from J, with 8 bases in between. This CDR3 has 13 amino acids. CDR3 coding DNA: TGTGCCACCAGCAGAGCACGAGGGTACGAGCAGTACTTC. Its translation is CATSRARGYEQYF.

The V gene is TRBV20-1, the J gene TRBJ1-1, with 7 bases lining up with TRBD1. The ends lost 5 bases at V and 1 base at J; junction bases unmatched: 7. The germline gives CDR1 DFQATT, CDR2 SNEGSKA (reference sequence). The CDR3 totals 14 residues. The CDR3 DNA reads as TGCAGTGCTCTTCGACAGGGCGGGAACACTGAAGCTTTCTTT. It translates to CSALRQGGNTEAFF.

The chain uses TRBV7-8 and TRBJ1-2; D might be TRBD1 (5 bases). V lost 3 bases and J 2 bases, leaving 13 bases between the germline ends. The CDR3 consists of 15 residues. Germline V lookup: CDR1 SGHVS, CDR2 FQNEAQ. This chain's CDR3 is CASSLGRGANYGYTF. CDR3 nucleotide sequence: TGTGCCAGCAGCTTGGGTCGTGGGGCGAACTATGGCTACACCTTC.

The V and J genes are TRBV7-2 and TRBJ1-2; TRBD1 agrees at 7 bases. CDR1 is SGHTA, CDR2 FQGNSA, per germline. J was trimmed by 4 bases and V by 6 bases; bases with no gene match: 5. The CDR3 length is 13 residues. The CDR3 here is CASRSTGVYGYTF. The DNA for the CDR3 is TGTGCCAGCAGGTCCACAGGGGTCTATGGCTACACCTTC.

The CDR3 nucleotides are TGTGCCAGCAGTTCAGAAAAGTTTGGGACAGGGATCAATTTGGGCACTGAAGCTTTCTTT. Encoded protein: CASSSEKFGTGINLGTEAFF. The chain recombines TRBV6-5 with TRBJ1-1; TRBD1 agrees at 9 bases. The germline CDR1 and CDR2 sequences are MNHEY and SVGAGI. The ends lost 4 bases at V and 4 bases at J; junction bases unmatched: 22. This CDR3 has 20 residues.

This clonotype was seen more than once but under ten times. The chain employs TRBV2 and TRBJ1-2; the D is unclear. The germline V gene has CDR1 SNHLY and CDR2 FYNNEI. V shed 5 bases and J shed 1 base, with 2 bases lying between them. CDR3 length: 11 amino acids. CDR3 protein: CASSINYGYTF. The CDR3 DNA reads as TGTGCCAGCAGTATTAACTATGGCTACACCTTC.

This clonotype was recorded only once. V and J are TRBV5-4 and TRBJ1-2, with 7 bases identical to TRBD1. Germline trimming cut 3 bases from V and 2 bases from J; bases unmatched to any gene: 7. Germline V gene data show CDR1 as SGHNT and CDR2 as YYREEE (reference sequence). The CDR3 is made up of 15 amino acids. The CDR3 spells CASSSYRGGNYGYTF. Here the CDR3 DNA reads TGTGCCAGCAGCTCTTACAGGGGCGGAAACTATGGCTACACCTTC. The variable domain in full, with the rest retrieved from reference TRBV5-4 and TRBJ1-2, is ETGVTQSPTHLIKTRGQQVTLRCSSQSGHNTVSWYQQALGQGPQFIFQYYREEENGRGNFPPRFSGLQFPNYSSELNVNALELDDSALYLCASSSYRGGNYGYTFGSGTRLTVV.

The chain combines TRBV11-2 with TRBJ2-5, with 9 bases matching TRBD2. Germline V gene lookup returns CDR1 SGHAT and CDR2 FQNNGV. Trimming took 5 bases from V and 4 from J; bases not matched to a gene: 11. The length of the CDR3 is 16 residues. The CDR3 DNA sequence: TGTGCCAGCAGCCCAGGGGTTGCGGGGGGGCGAGAGACCCAGTACTTC. Translating it yields CASSPGVAGGRETQYF.

CDR3 DNA sequence: TGTGCCTGGAGTCGGACAGGCGGGAACACTGAAGCTTTCTTT. Encoded protein: CAWSRTGGNTEAFF. The chain uses TRBV30 and TRBJ1-1; TRBD1 matches at 7 bases. From germline, CDR1 is GTSNPN and CDR2 SVGIG (reference sequence). Trimming cost V 2 bases and J 1 base; bases outside gene matches: 4. The CDR3 consists of 14 residues.

The chain is built from TRBV2 and TRBJ2-3; D perhaps matches TRBD1 (5 bases). Germline-derived CDR1 and CDR2 are SNHLY and FYNNEI. This CDR3 has 15 residues. Trimming took 4 bases from V and 1 from J, leaving 12 bases between them. CDR3 in DNA: TGTGCCAGCAGTGTCGAAGGGGCCCGCACAGATACGCAGTATTTT. Its protein product is CASSVEGARTDTQYF.

This clonotype occurred a few times. V gene TRBV6-1 combines with J gene TRBJ1-3; D is unclear. Germline loops: CDR1 MNHNS, CDR2 SASEGT. There are 13 residues in the CDR3. With 6 bases removed from V and 4 bases from J, the gap between germline ends came to 10 bases. CDR3 bases: TGTGCCAGCAGCACTGAGAGAGGAAACACCATATATTTT. The encoded protein is CASSTERGNTIYF.

The rearrangement links TRBV10-3 to TRBJ1-5; TRBD1 matches 10 bases. Trimming at V came to 2 bases and at J to 5 bases, leaving 3 bases not matched to a gene. Per the germline V gene, CDR1 is ENHRY and CDR2 is SYGVKD. CDR3 length equals 15 residues. The CDR3 sequence is CAISERGQGYQPQHF. CDR3 DNA sequence: TGTGCCATCAGTGAGCGGGGACAGGGGTATCAGCCCCAGCATTTT.

This clonotype occurred once. The chain combines TRBV6-2 or TRBV6-3 with TRBJ2-7; 11 bases match TRBD2. Trimming removed 6 bases from V and 6 bases from J; junction bases left unmatched: 10. The CDR3 loop spans 15 amino acids. The germline V gene has CDR1 MNHEY and CDR2 SVGEGT. CDR3 sequence reads: CASRRASGGLREQYF. Here the CDR3 DNA reads TGTGCCAGCAGACGAGCTAGCGGGGGGTTGCGCGAGCAGTACTTC.